Each of the 14 T cell receptor beta chains below was sequenced from the same sample in a study of blood T cells in healthy people across ages. Alongside a J-beta primer mix, a sample-barcoded 5' primer served in a second PCR lasting 7 to 11 cycles. Each CDR3 protein gets one entry after TCRdb re-called the 5' RACE reads with MiXCR. The data contain 630,000 or so distinct CDR3 sequences, approximately 30% of them singletons. Sequenced sample: blood. The receptors were sampled from a woman older than 75 in good health.

This clonotype was seen many times. V is TRBV9 and J is TRBJ2-1, with 8 bases identical to TRBD2. V was pared by 3 bases and J by 10 bases, with 6 bases of the junction left unmatched. The CDR3 covers 13 residues. CDR1 SGDLS and CDR2 YYNGEE come from the germline V gene. CDR3 nucleotides: TGTGCCAGCAGCGGGACTAGCCTGGGGGAGCAGTTCTTC. Protein product: CASSGTSLGEQFF. Together with reference TRBV9 and TRBJ2-1, the CDR3 gives the full variable domain: DSGVTQTPKHLITATGQRVTLRCSPRSGDLSVYWYQQSLDQGLQFLIQYYNGEERAKGNILERFSAQQFPDLHSELNLSSLELGDSALYFCASSGTSLGEQFFGPGTRLTVL.

The V gene is TRBV20-1, the J gene TRBJ2-7; D uncertain. The length of the CDR3 is 14 residues. Germline V gene sequence: CDR1 DFQATT, CDR2 SNEGSKA (reference sequence). Trimming left V 5 bases short and J 0 bases short, with 14 bases between. This CDR3 reads CSAARVASSYEQYF. In DNA, the CDR3 is TGCAGTGCTGCCCGTGTGGCGTCCTCCTACGAGCAGTACTTC.

As regards this clonotype: With a much larger clone just one base away, this may be a read error. The chain has TRBV2 and TRBJ2-1; no reliable D call. This CDR3 contains 13 residues. Trimming removed 5 bases from V and 10 bases from J, with 15 bases in between. Germline V CDR1 and CDR2: SNHLY, FYNNEI. The CDR3 sequence: CASSTPLLSEQFF. For the CDR3, the DNA is TGTGCCAGCAGTACACCCCTTTTGTCAGAGCAGTTCTTC.

This rearrangement joins TRBV7-9 to TRBJ1-6, with D uncertain. Germline values: CDR1 SEHNR, CDR2 FQNEAQ (reference sequence). Between the trimmed V and J ends, which lost 3 bases and 6 bases, there was a span of 9 bases. CDR3 length: 14 residues. The CDR3 DNA is TGTGCCAGCAGCTTTGAGAATCGTAATTCACCCCTCCACTTT. It translates to CASSFENRNSPLHF.

This clonotype was recorded once. A much larger clone sits a single nucleotide away, making a read error possible. V gene TRBV20-1 combines with J gene TRBJ2-1; 7 bases fit TRBD2. From germline, CDR1 is DFQATT and CDR2 SNEGSKA (reference sequence). The CDR3 is 15 amino acids. The CDR3 loop reads CSARGGGASYNERFF. CDR3 bases: TGCAGTGCTAGAGGCGGGGGAGCCTCCTACAATGAGCGGTTCTTC.

This clonotype was detected ten times or more. The chain carries TRBV20-1 and TRBJ2-7; weak D call: TRBD1 (5 bases). Deletions cut 5 bases from V and 10 bases from J, with 18 bases between. Per germline, CDR1 DFQATT and CDR2 SNEGSKA (reference sequence). CDR3 length: 12 amino acids. CDR3 nucleotides: TGCAGTGCTCTACTAACAGGCCCTGCTCAGTACTTC. Protein sequence: CSALLTGPAQYF.

This clonotype was counted many times. This chain links TRBV12-3 or TRBV12-4 with TRBJ1-2; 7 positions match TRBD1. V lost 4 bases and J lost 3; bases outside the gene matches: 5. CDR3 length equals 14 residues. CDR3 DNA: TGTGCCAGCAGTTACAGGGGAAGCGACTATGGCTACACCTTC. Translation: CASSYRGSDYGYTF.

This clonotype was counted at least ten times. The chain employs TRBV6-1 and TRBJ2-7; 8 bases line up with TRBD1. This CDR3 has 13 amino acids. With 5 bases clipped from V and 2 bases from J, the junction kept 2 bases outside the gene matches. Germline assignment: CDR1 MNHNS and CDR2 SASEGT. The CDR3 region has the DNA TGTGCCAGCAGTAAACAGGGGGCCTACGAGCAGTACTTC. Its protein product is CASSKQGAYEQYF.

This clonotype was counted ten times or more. This chain links TRBV7-2 with TRBJ1-5; D not resolved. CDR1 SGHTA and CDR2 FQGNSA come from the germline V gene. V was shortened by 2 bases and J by 5 bases, with 10 bases between the two germline ends. CDR3 size: 14 residues. CDR3 sequence: CASSLNPGDQPQHF. The CDR3 nucleotides read TGTGCCAGCAGCTTAAATCCCGGGGATCAGCCCCAGCATTTT.

In this sample, this clonotype turned up many times. The V gene is TRBV4-3, the J gene TRBJ2-3, with 7 bases aligning to TRBD2. The germline V gene encodes CDR1 LGHNA and CDR2 YSLEER. This CDR3 comprises 18 residues. Trimming at V came to 0 bases and at J to 4 bases, leaving 13 bases not matched to a gene. The CDR3, as DNA: TGCGCCAGCAGCCAAGACCCTAGCGGAAACGGAGGATCAGATACGCAGTATTTT. Protein product: CASSQDPSGNGGSDTQYF.

The sample holds many counts of this clonotype. J is TRBJ2-5 and V is TRBV20-1, with D perhaps matching TRBD2 (5 bases). Trimming took off 2 bases at V and 3 bases at J, with 13 bases between the two ends. The germline V gene encodes CDR1 DFQATT and CDR2 SNEGSKA (reference sequence). The CDR3 length is 14 residues. DNA for the CDR3: TGCAGTGCTAGACCGGGGTGGGCGGAAGAGACCCAGTACTTC. This sequence encodes CSARPGWAEETQYF.

On this clonotype itself: Possible read error: a much larger clone is one base away. Because the CDR3 is missing its conserved closing phenylalanine or tryptophan, this is likely a read error. The chain employs TRBV27 and TRBJ2-7; 7 positions match TRBD1. The length of the CDR3 is 16 residues. V was pared by 0 bases and J by 2 bases, with 7 bases of the junction left unmatched. CDR1 is MNHEY and CDR2 is SMNVEV in the germline V gene (reference sequence). Written as DNA, the CDR3 is TGTGCCAGCAGTTTATCGCTAAGGGGGCGCGCCTACGAGCAGTACTGC. Residues: CASSLSLRGRAYEQYC.

This clonotype was detected ten times or more. The rearrangement links TRBV20-1 to TRBJ1-6, with D perhaps TRBD1 (6 bases). Trimming stripped 3 bases from V and 6 bases from J, with 15 bases between. CDR3 length equals 15 residues. Germline CDR1 DFQATT, CDR2 SNEGSKA (reference sequence). The CDR3 DNA follows: TGCAGTGCTAGGCGGGGGCTCCAGGTTAATTCACCCCTCCACTTT. Translated, it gives CSARRGLQVNSPLHF.

This clonotype was observed at least ten times. The chain couples TRBV20-1 to TRBJ2-7, with D perhaps given as TRBD1 or TRBD2 (5 bases each). This CDR3 is built from 14 residues. Trimming stripped 1 base from V and 7 bases from J, with 17 bases between. The germline CDR1 and CDR2 sequences are DFQATT and SNEGSKA (reference sequence). The CDR3 region is CSARGPGRTTEQYF. CDR3 coding DNA: TGCAGTGCTAGAGGTCCGGGACGGACCACGGAGCAGTACTTC.